A single sample is the source of the 27 T cell receptor beta chains below, sequenced in a study of T cells after yellow fever vaccination. Each CDR3 protein is one row after TCRdb ran MiXCR on the 5' RACE reads. The repertoire holds some 560,000 distinct CDR3 sequences, with about 19% as singletons. The specimen comprised PBMCs, sampled 15 days after the yellow fever booster vaccination. The origin of the receptors is a man under 40 who received the YFV17D yellow fever vaccine.

V usage is TRBV6-2 or TRBV6-3 and J usage is TRBJ2-1; 9 bases are a match to TRBD1. The CDR3 consists of 15 residues. CDR1 and CDR2 from the germline V gene are MNHEY and SVGEGT. The trim removed 5 bases at V and 10 bases at J, leaving 12 bases unmatched. The DNA for the CDR3 is TGTGCCAGCAGTGTCCCGGGACAGGGAAGACACGAGCAGTTCTTC. Residues: CASSVPGQGRHEQFF.

The chain is built from TRBV9 and TRBJ2-3; weak D call: TRBD1 (6 bases). This CDR3 is built from 12 residues. The germline V gene encodes CDR1 SGDLS and CDR2 YYNGEE. V was clipped by 3 bases and J by 4 bases, with 6 bases between them. CDR3: CASSAGADTQYF. For the CDR3, the DNA is TGTGCCAGCAGCGCAGGGGCAGATACGCAGTATTTT.

The chain is built from TRBV4-2 and TRBJ1-5; D call uncertain. Trimming cost V 0 bases and J 12 bases, with 12 bases left between them. CDR3 length: 13 residues. CDR1 and CDR2 (germline): LGHNA, YNFKEQ. CDR3 protein: CASSQDFARDQHF. The CDR3 DNA is TGTGCCAGCAGCCAAGATTTTGCCAGAGACCAGCATTTT.

This clonotype was seen a handful of times. The chain combines TRBV6-5 with TRBJ1-4; possibly TRBD1 for D (5 bases). Germline values: CDR1 MNHEY, CDR2 SVGAGI. The CDR3 is made up of 13 amino acids. With 2 bases removed from V and 8 bases from J, the gap between germline ends came to 9 bases. CDR3 loop: CASSYAGFEKLFF. CDR3 nucleotide sequence: TGTGCCAGCAGTTACGCAGGGTTCGAAAAACTGTTTTTT.

This clonotype has just a few counts. This rearrangement joins TRBV5-1 to TRBJ2-1, with D possibly TRBD1 on 5 matching bases. Germline loops: CDR1 SGHRS, CDR2 YFSETQ. This CDR3 spans 15 amino acids. V lost 0 bases and J lost 2, with 9 bases in between. CDR3 in amino acids: CASSLDQGPYNEQFF. The CDR3 DNA reads TGCGCCAGCAGCTTGGACCAGGGTCCCTACAATGAGCAGTTCTTC. Variable domain in full (rest from reference TRBV5-1 and TRBJ2-1): KAGVTQTPRYLIKTRGQQVTLSCSPISGHRSVSWYQQTPGQGLQFLFEYFSETQRNKGNFPGRFSGRQFSNSRSEMNVSTLELGDSALYLCASSLDQGPYNEQFFGPGTRLTVL.

V gene TRBV6-1 combines with J gene TRBJ2-5, with TRBD1 identical over 9 bases. Per the germline V gene, CDR1 is MNHNS and CDR2 is SASEGT. This CDR3 is 15 amino acids long. The V and J ends lost 5 bases and 4 bases, in that order; junction bases with no gene match: 8. The CDR3 DNA follows: TGTGCCAGCAGTACCCCGGGACAGGGAGGAGAGACCCAGTACTTC. Its translation is CASSTPGQGGETQYF.

J is TRBJ2-1 and V is TRBV18, with D perhaps matching TRBD2 (6 bases). V was shortened by 0 bases and J by 6 bases, with 15 bases between the two germline ends. This CDR3 comprises 16 residues. Germline CDR1 and CDR2: KGHSH and LQKENI. The CDR3 DNA sequence: TGTGCCAGCTCACCACCGGCGGGGAACGGATTCAATGAGCAGTTCTTC. It translates to CASSPPAGNGFNEQFF.

The V call is TRBV15, the J call TRBJ2-1; 9 bases map to TRBD2. CDR1 is LNHNV and CDR2 is YYDKDF in the germline V gene (reference sequence). The V segment lost 4 bases and the J segment 6 bases; nucleotides outside the gene matches: 7. There are 15 residues in the CDR3. The CDR3 spells CATSIKTSGSNEQFF. The CDR3 DNA is TGTGCCACCAGCATCAAGACTAGCGGTTCCAATGAGCAGTTCTTC.

This clonotype has more than one count but fewer than ten. This rearrangement joins TRBV5-1 to TRBJ2-3, with TRBD2 as a possible D gene (6 bases). Germline V gene data show CDR1 as SGHRS and CDR2 as YFSETQ. CDR3 length: 15 amino acids. With 4 bases removed from V and 0 bases from J, the gap between germline ends came to 12 bases. The CDR3 reads CASSIAGYSTDTQYF. Written as DNA, the CDR3 is TGCGCCAGCAGCATTGCGGGGTACAGCACAGATACGCAGTATTTT.

The rearrangement uses TRBV11-2 and TRBJ2-3; 10 nucleotides match TRBD2. The CDR3 sequence is 18 residues long. V was pared by 2 bases and J by 2 bases, with 10 bases of the junction left unmatched. Germline-derived CDR1 and CDR2 are SGHAT and FQNNGV. The CDR3 loop reads CASSLQLLTSGATDTQYF. The CDR3 bases are TGTGCCAGCAGCTTACAACTGCTCACTAGCGGGGCCACAGATACGCAGTATTTT.

The chain links TRBV27 to TRBJ1-2, with D hard to call. This CDR3 comprises 11 residues. Trimming took off 2 bases at V and 8 bases at J, with 6 bases between the two ends. Germline V gene data show CDR1 as MNHEY and CDR2 as SMNVEV (reference sequence). The DNA for the CDR3 is TGTGCCAGCAGTTTAGACGGAGGCTACACCTTC. Its translation: CASSLDGGYTF.

A few counts support this clonotype. The genes are TRBV20-1 and TRBJ2-3, with a tentative D call TRBD2 (6 bases). Trimming stripped 5 bases from V and 1 base from J, with 19 bases between. Per the germline V gene, CDR1 is DFQATT and CDR2 is SNEGSKA (reference sequence). The CDR3 is 16 residues long. For the CDR3, the DNA is TGCAGTGCTGCCAGAAGGGACTCCGGGGGCACAGATACGCAGTATTTT. Translation: CSAARRDSGGTDTQYF.

This clonotype was recorded only once. The rearrangement links TRBV20-1 to TRBJ2-7; 10 bases are a match to TRBD2. CDR1 and CDR2 (germline): DFQATT, SNEGSKA (reference sequence). J lost 5 bases, V lost 5 bases, and 9 bases had no gene match. The CDR3 totals 14 residues. The CDR3 DNA sequence: TGCAGTGCTGTCTTAGCGGGAGGCAGGAACGAGCAGTACTTC. It encodes CSAVLAGGRNEQYF.

This clonotype turned up a few times. The chain carries TRBV5-5 and TRBJ2-1; D gene unclear. The CDR3 is 17 amino acids. V shed 1 base and J shed 7 bases, with 21 bases lying between them. From germline, CDR1 is SGHKS and CDR2 YYEKEE (reference sequence). CDR3 sequence (DNA): TGTGCCAGCAGCTTGTCCTCAGAGCTGTTAAATGGGAATGAGCAGTTCTTC. Translating gives CASSLSSELLNGNEQFF. Full variable domain (missing parts from reference TRBV5-5 and TRBJ2-1): DAGVTQSPTHLIKTRGQQVTLRCSPISGHKSVSWYQQVLGQGPQFIFQYYEKEERGRGNFPDRFSARQFPNYSSELNVNALLLGDSALYLCASSLSSELLNGNEQFFGPGTRLTVL.

This clonotype was found a few times. The chain recombines TRBV15 with TRBJ2-1; weak D call: TRBD2 (5 bases). Trimming cost V 4 bases and J 7 bases, with 11 bases left between them. There are 13 residues in the CDR3. Germline assignment: CDR1 LNHNV and CDR2 YYDKDF (reference sequence). This chain's CDR3 is CATSISSGNEQFF. In nucleotides, the CDR3 is TGTGCCACCAGCATTTCCTCGGGGAATGAGCAGTTCTTC.

This clonotype has a handful of counts. V gene TRBV5-4 combines with J gene TRBJ2-3; 7 bases agree with TRBD2. The CDR3 spans 14 residues. Germline CDR1 and CDR2: SGHNT and YYREEE (reference sequence). Losses at the gene ends were 4 bases for V and 6 bases for J; bases not matched to a gene: 8. CDR3 residues: CASSERREQDTQYF. The CDR3 DNA is TGTGCCAGCAGCGAGAGGCGGGAGCAGGATACGCAGTATTTT.

This clonotype has more than one count but fewer than ten. The chain uses TRBV2 and TRBJ2-7; TRBD1 matches at 7 bases. Germline V gene lookup returns CDR1 SNHLY and CDR2 FYNNEI. This CDR3 comprises 14 residues. V shed 4 bases and J 6 bases; nucleotides not matched to a gene: 9. The CDR3 nucleotides are TGTGCCAGCAGTGTACAGGGGATCATGGGCGAGCAGTACTTC. Its translation: CASSVQGIMGEQYF.

This sequence joins TRBV20-1 and TRBJ1-1; D ambiguous. The V and J ends lost 3 bases and 0 bases respectively, with 8 bases between them. The CDR3 consists of 13 residues. Germline assignment: CDR1 DFQATT and CDR2 SNEGSKA (reference sequence). CDR3 sequence: CSASPTVNTEAFF. The CDR3 DNA is TGCAGTGCTAGTCCTACAGTGAACACTGAAGCTTTCTTT.

The rearrangement uses TRBV11-2 and TRBJ2-7, with no clear D. From germline, CDR1 is SGHAT and CDR2 FQNNGV. V shed 10 bases and J shed 0 bases, with 10 bases lying between them. The CDR3 extends over 12 amino acids. CDR3 DNA sequence: TGTGCCACCCAAAAAGACTCCTACGAGCAGTACTTC. It is translated as CATQKDSYEQYF. The variable domain in full, completed from reference TRBV11-2 and TRBJ2-7, reads EAGVAQSPRYKIIEKRQSVAFWCNPISGHATLYWYQQILGQGPKLLIQFQNNGVVDDSQLPKDRFSAERLKGVDSTLKIQPAKLEDSAVYLCATQKDSYEQYFGPGTRLTVT.

The rearrangement uses TRBV12-3 or TRBV12-4 and TRBJ1-2; D is undetermined. This CDR3 region has 13 residues. V lost 7 bases and J 3 bases, leaving 12 bases between the germline ends. The CDR3 here is CASNLHGDYGYTF. CDR3 nucleotide sequence: TGTGCCAGCAACCTCCATGGCGACTATGGCTACACCTTC.

The V call is TRBV20-1, the J call TRBJ2-1; the D gene is possibly TRBD2 (5 bases). The germline V and J ends were trimmed by 8 bases and 4 bases, with 12 bases remaining between them. Germline lookup yields CDR1 DFQATT and CDR2 SNEGSKA (reference sequence). This CDR3 region has 12 residues. As DNA, the CDR3 is TGCAGTCCTTCGGACTCGTACAATGAGCAGTTCTTC. This translates into CSPSDSYNEQFF.

This clonotype was observed a few times. The chain employs TRBV6-5 and TRBJ2-1, with 9 nucleotides matching TRBD2. Trimming took 2 bases from V and 8 from J; bases not matched to a gene: 10. CDR1 MNHEY and CDR2 SVGAGI come from the germline V gene. The CDR3 has 16 residues. The CDR3 sequence is CASSYQAGGLVDEQFF. The CDR3, as DNA: TGTGCCAGCAGTTACCAAGCGGGAGGCCTGGTGGATGAGCAGTTCTTC.

This clonotype appeared a few times. This rearrangement joins TRBV12-3 or TRBV12-4 to TRBJ2-7, with D unresolved. The CDR3 is 13 residues long. Trimming cost V 3 bases and J 2 bases, with 8 bases left between them. CDR3 sequence reads: CASSFQDPYEQYF. CDR3 DNA sequence: TGTGCCAGCAGTTTCCAGGACCCCTACGAGCAGTACTTC.

This clonotype was picked up a small number of times. The chain employs TRBV2 and TRBJ2-1; possibly TRBD1 for D (5 bases). Germline loops: CDR1 SNHLY, CDR2 FYNNEI. V was clipped by 8 bases and J by 8 bases, with 10 bases between them. There are 11 residues in the CDR3. CDR3 sequence reads: CASVSGHEQFF. The CDR3 DNA reads as TGTGCCAGCGTTTCAGGGCATGAGCAGTTCTTC.

This chain connects TRBV27 to TRBJ2-1, with 9 positions matching TRBD1. CDR1 is MNHEY, CDR2 SMNVEV, per germline (reference sequence). V lost 4 bases and J lost 7; bases outside the gene matches: 2. This CDR3 is 13 amino acids long. The CDR3 DNA follows: TGTGCCAGCAGTTATGGACAGGGGAATGAGCAGTTCTTC. As protein: CASSYGQGNEQFF.

This clonotype was seen a few times. CDR3: CASSASSPVAGELFF. The CDR3 DNA follows: TGTGCCAGCTCAGCCAGCAGCCCCGTGGCCGGGGAGCTGTTTTTT. The chain recombines TRBV18 with TRBJ2-2; D remains unclear. The germline V and J ends were trimmed by 5 bases and 6 bases, with 16 bases remaining between them. The CDR3 is made up of 15 amino acids. Per germline, CDR1 KGHSH and CDR2 LQKENI.

This rearrangement joins TRBV7-2 to TRBJ2-7; 7 bases match TRBD1. Germline CDR1 and CDR2: SGHTA and FQGNSA. Losses at the gene ends were 5 bases for V and 6 bases for J; bases not matched to a gene: 10. The CDR3 has 14 residues. The CDR3 nucleotides read TGTGCCAGCAGCCCCAATAGGGGGCACCTCGAGCAGTACTTC. Protein product: CASSPNRGHLEQYF.